This TCR beta chain was retrieved from a study of T cells in Graves' hyperthyroidism and ophthalmopathy. CDR1 and CDR2 (germline): DFQATT, SNEGSKA (reference sequence). This CDR3 comprises 17 residues. With 4 bases removed from V and 0 bases from J, the gap between germline ends came to 21 bases. The table lists this clonotype with many counts. Its antigen is as yet unknown. Amplification of TCR beta CDR3 regions used RNA as the template. First-round RT-PCR targeting the TCR CDR3 was performed with the HTBI primer set. TCRdb re-called the multiplex PCR reads through MiXCR, storing one row per CDR3 protein. The table shows a few hundred thousand distinct CDR3 sequences, with about 15% occurring only once. Study observations and caveats: Patients with ophthalmopathy were separated from those with stable hyperthyroidism by a 13 V-J model. Expanded thyroid clonotypes (above 0.001) were mostly also found in blood. Progression to ophthalmopathy was predicted a median of roughly 6.6 months early.

Sequenced sample: blood. The TCR was taken from a woman aged 25 to 39 with Graves' hyperthyroidism. The chain uses TRBV20-1 and TRBJ1-1, with D possibly TRBD1 on 6 matching bases. Written as DNA, the CDR3 is TGCAGTGCTATGGGAGGTGTTGGGGGGCTCATGAACACTGAAGCTTTCTTT. Protein sequence: CSAMGGVGGLMNTEAFF.